The T cell receptor beta chain described here comes from a study of cytomegalovirus exposure and HLA in healthy donors. The study's findings and limits: For cytomegalovirus status, the classifier reportedly gave diagnoses with high specificity and sensitivity.

Regarding this clone: Its antigen is undetermined.

Germline CDR1 and CDR2: SEHNR and FQNEAQ (reference sequence). The V and J ends lost 5 bases and 0 bases respectively, with 8 bases between them. The CDR3 length is 14 residues. Some clones are missing from TCRdb's copy, which holds only in-frame ones; the method was immunoSEQ multiplex PCR. The table has under 100,000 clones, 96% seen once; the top ten hold 0.6% to 0.85%. The chain employs TRBV7-9 and TRBJ1-5; D perhaps matches TRBD1 (6 bases). The specimen was PBMCs. The clonotype was recovered from a man between 18 and 35 years old in good health and CMV-seronegative. Here the CDR3 reads CASSAQGSNQPQHF. The CDR3 DNA follows: TGTGCCAGCAGCGCACAGGGTAGCAATCAGCCCCAGCATTTT.